Sequencing of this T cell receptor beta chain was carried out in a study of blood T cell repertoires in COVID-19. Authors' analysis steps: By means of reference gene primer amplification, nucleated cell counts were estimated. The protocol was immunoSEQ multiplex PCR, while the TCRdb copy is restricted to in-frame clones and leaves out a portion. V and J calls and clone size are copied from that table; D and trimming were computed from the DNA. This table has about 200,000 clones, roughly 88% appearing once. V shed 3 bases and J shed 1 base, with 11 bases lying between them. Germline CDR1 and CDR2: SGHTA and FQGNSA. The CDR3 runs 15 residues.

The gene calls are TRBV7-2 and TRBJ2-3, with TRBD2 as a possible D gene (6 bases). Sample: peripheral blood. The sequence derives from a human donor in a cohort sampled during active COVID-19. In DNA form, the CDR3 reads TGTGCCAGCAGCTTGCGAGCGGGCCGCACAGATACGCAGTATTTT. This translates into CASSLRAGRTDTQYF.